A single T cell receptor beta chain is shown here with its context. Its antigen is unidentified. This PCR relied on a set of 60 Vbeta primers and 13 Jbeta primers. Assay: immunoSEQ multiplex PCR; the TCRdb copy retains only in-frame clones and omits some. The sample carries approximately 44,000 clones, approximately 75% recorded once. These data belong to a study of cytomegalovirus exposure and HLA in healthy donors. Broader study findings: TCR beta sequences reportedly predicted most subjects' HLA-A and HLA-B alleles accurately. Common viral pathogens seemed, in a later analysis, to connect with several of the most significant clusters. Follow-up analysis found HLA locus-dependent TCR association rates, highest for DRB1 and lowest for HLA-C. Being productive about 90% or about 30% of the time was typical of most TCR beta V segments in an earlier analysis.

This CDR3 spans 14 amino acids. With 7 bases clipped from V and 3 bases from J, the junction kept 5 bases outside the gene matches. Germline lookup yields CDR1 MNHNS and CDR2 SASEGT. The rearrangement uses TRBV6-1 and TRBJ2-7; 11 positions match TRBD1. This TCR derives from a man in his thirties or forties in good health and CMV-seronegative. Specimen: PBMCs. CDR3 DNA: TGTGCCAGCATTATCGGGACAGGGGGCTACGAGCAGTACTTC. Protein: CASIIGTGGYEQYF.